These 31 T cell receptor beta chains were all obtained from the same sample, sequenced in a study of T cell repertoires in cytomegalovirus infection. From the reads, TCRdb called clonotypes with MiXCR, one entry per CDR3 protein. The data show around 800,000 distinct CDR3 sequences, approximately 29% seen once. What these receptors recognize is not known. The sequencing used cultured CD8+ T cells from PBMCs, collected from culture after CMV antigen stimulation. The source of these receptors is a human donor in good health (CMV status not recorded). Some clones in this sample may be carry-over from other donors' samples.

The genes are TRBV6-6 and TRBJ2-5, with TRBD1 matching over 7 bases. V shed 2 bases and J 6 bases; nucleotides not matched to a gene: 6. The CDR3 contains 14 residues. Looked up from germline, CDR1 is MNHNY and CDR2 is SVGAGI (reference sequence). Here the CDR3 reads CASSYKGARKTQYF. CDR3 in DNA: TGTGCCAGCAGTTACAAGGGGGCGCGGAAGACCCAGTACTTC.

This clonotype was counted between two and nine times. The chain recombines TRBV7-2 with TRBJ2-7; 7 positions match TRBD2. Germline lookup yields CDR1 SGHTA and CDR2 FQGNSA. Trimming removed 2 bases from V and 3 bases from J; junction bases left unmatched: 13. The CDR3 spans 17 residues. The CDR3: CASSLNPGGAGIYEQYV. As DNA, the CDR3 is TGTGCCAGCAGCTTAAACCCGGGGGGAGCGGGGATCTACGAGCAGTACGTC.

The rearrangement joins TRBV11-2 to TRBJ2-1, with a tentative D call TRBD2 (7 bases). The CDR3 is made up of 15 amino acids. V was pared by 8 bases and J by 8 bases, with 22 bases between. The V gene's germline CDR1 is SGHAT and CDR2 FQNNGV. The CDR3 DNA is TGTGCCAGCCTCCCGGCTAGCGGTGAGGGGGATGAGCAGTTCTTC. Translated: CASLPASGEGDEQFF.

This clonotype showed up just a few times. The chain uses TRBV19 and TRBJ1-1; D gene unclear. V lost 11 bases and J 3 bases, leaving 16 bases between the germline ends. CDR3 length: 13 amino acids. The V gene's germline CDR1 is LNHDA and CDR2 SQIVND (reference sequence). CDR3 sequence (DNA): TGTGCCTGTCGATTGGGTTCGCACACTGAAGCTTTCTTT. Translation gives CACRLGSHTEAFF.

This chain connects TRBV6-2 or TRBV6-3 to TRBJ2-5, with 10 bases fitting TRBD2. The trim removed 5 bases at V and 1 base at J, leaving 7 bases unmatched. CDR3 size: 16 residues. CDR1 and CDR2 from the germline V gene are MNHEY and SVGEGT. CDR3 nucleotide sequence: TGTGCCAGCAGTCCCCTAGCGGGGGTTCCCCAAGAGACCCAGTACTTC. It encodes CASSPLAGVPQETQYF.

This clonotype came up a few times. V and J are TRBV5-4 and TRBJ1-2; perhaps TRBD1 as D (6 bases). Deletions cut 4 bases from V and 2 bases from J, with 15 bases between. This CDR3 is built from 15 residues. The germline CDR1 and CDR2 sequences are SGHNT and YYREEE (reference sequence). The CDR3 region is CASSVTGFLNYGYTF. For the CDR3, the DNA is TGTGCCAGCAGCGTGACAGGTTTCCTCAACTATGGCTACACCTTC.

The table lists this clonotype with a few counts. The chain couples TRBV29-1 to TRBJ1-5; D might be TRBD1 (6 bases). This CDR3 contains 13 residues. CDR1 is SQVTM and CDR2 is ANQGSEA in the germline V gene. V was trimmed by 3 bases and J by 5 bases, leaving 11 bases between them. The CDR3, as DNA: TGCAGCGTTGAGACAGGCGAGGATCAGCCCCAGCATTTT. Residues: CSVETGEDQPQHF.

This clonotype appeared many times. The chain uses TRBV7-8 and TRBJ1-5; maybe TRBD1 (5 bases). CDR1 is SGHVS and CDR2 is FQNEAQ in the germline V gene. The CDR3 spans 14 residues. With 4 bases removed from V and 9 bases from J, the gap between germline ends came to 16 bases. The DNA for the CDR3 is TGTGCCAGCAGCTGGGGACTGCGAGAGGGGCCCCAGCATTTT. Translation: CASSWGLREGPQHF.

The rearrangement uses TRBV27 and TRBJ1-6; 9 bases fit TRBD1. This CDR3 has 14 residues. The junction had 8 bases not matched to a gene; V was cut back by 9 bases and J by 8 bases. The germline gives CDR1 MNHEY, CDR2 SMNVEV (reference sequence). In DNA form, the CDR3 reads TGTGCCAGTGGGCCCGGGACAGGGTATTCACCCCTCCACTTT. This gives the protein CASGPGTGYSPLHF.

This clonotype has only a few counts. The V gene is TRBV12-3 or TRBV12-4, the J gene TRBJ1-1, with a tentative D call TRBD1 (5 bases). The CDR3 covers 15 residues. Deletions cut 1 base from V and 5 bases from J, with 14 bases between. The CDR3 DNA follows: TGTGCCAGCAGTTTAGGGGGGGTGTTCGGAACTGAAGCTTTCTTT. Translating gives CASSLGGVFGTEAFF.

The chain recombines TRBV11-3 with TRBJ2-7; maybe TRBD1 (5 bases). Deletions cut 4 bases from V and 0 bases from J, with 13 bases between. Germline V gene sequence: CDR1 SGHNT, CDR2 YENEEA. The CDR3 extends over 15 amino acids. Here the CDR3 reads CASSSEDSPSYEQYF. DNA of the CDR3: TGTGCCAGCAGCTCGGAAGACAGTCCCTCCTACGAGCAGTACTTC.

This clonotype occurred a few times. This chain links TRBV6-1 with TRBJ2-3; maybe TRBD2 (6 bases). CDR3 size: 19 residues. CDR1 is MNHNS, CDR2 SASEGT, per germline. The ends were cut back, 2 bases at V and 6 bases at J, with 27 bases in the middle. Written as DNA, the CDR3 is TGTGCCAGCAGTGAAAGATCTGCGGGGCGGATACGAAACCCCGATACGCAGTATTTT. Amino acid sequence: CASSERSAGRIRNPDTQYF.

The V gene is TRBV20-1, the J gene TRBJ1-3, with unresolved D. Germline V gene data show CDR1 as DFQATT and CDR2 as SNEGSKA (reference sequence). Trimming left V 0 bases short and J 0 bases short, with 9 bases between. This CDR3 spans 15 amino acids. CDR3 coding DNA: TGCAGTGCTAGAGATCATCGGTTCTCTGGAAACACCATATATTTT. Its protein product is CSARDHRFSGNTIYF.

This clonotype was observed a handful of times. The chain couples TRBV5-6 to TRBJ2-7, with unresolved D. The CDR3 covers 13 residues. Per germline, CDR1 SGHDT and CDR2 YYEEEE. V lost 0 bases to trimming and J lost 5 bases, with 9 bases between them. CDR3 in DNA: TGTGCCAGCAGCTTGGGCTGGGTTAACGAGCAGTACGTC. Its translation: CASSLGWVNEQYV.

V gene TRBV24-1 combines with J gene TRBJ2-7, with 9 bases fitting TRBD1. V dropped 4 bases and J dropped 9; count of bases not matched to a gene: 9. Germline V gene sequence: CDR1 KGHDR, CDR2 SFDVKD. The CDR3 length is 14 residues. The CDR3 here is CATSDTQGQGGQYV. Written as DNA, the CDR3 is TGTGCCACCAGTGACACCCAGGGACAGGGCGGGCAGTACGTC.

This sequence joins TRBV2 and TRBJ2-5, with TRBD1 identical over 9 bases. V was pared by 7 bases and J by 3 bases, with 9 bases of the junction left unmatched. Germline V gives CDR1 SNHLY, CDR2 FYNNEI. This CDR3 comprises 15 residues. CDR3: CASNRGLLAEETQYF. The CDR3 DNA is TGTGCCAGCAACAGGGGGCTTCTGGCAGAAGAGACCCAGTACTTC. Complete variable domain (other parts from reference TRBV2 and TRBJ2-5): EPEVTQTPSHQVTQMGQEVILRCVPISNHLYFYWYRQILGQKVEFLVSFYNNEISEKSEIFDDQFSVERPDGSNFTLKIRSTKLEDSAMYFCASNRGLLAEETQYFGPGTRLLVL.

This clonotype appeared many times. This chain links TRBV7-2 with TRBJ2-1, with 9 nucleotides matching TRBD1. Germline V gene sequence: CDR1 SGHTA, CDR2 FQGNSA. The ends lost 5 bases at V and 7 bases at J; junction bases unmatched: 9. The CDR3 totals 15 residues. CDR3 sequence (DNA): TGTGCCAGCAGCCATCCGGGACAGGGTATGAATGAGCAGTTCTTC. Its translation: CASSHPGQGMNEQFF.

This clonotype appeared a few times. V usage is TRBV29-1 and J usage is TRBJ2-2; D remains unclear. Between the trimmed V and J ends, which lost 2 bases and 3 bases, there was a span of 10 bases. The CDR3 is made up of 14 amino acids. CDR1 is SQVTM and CDR2 is ANQGSEA in the germline V gene. DNA for the CDR3: TGCAGCGTTGAAATCACCCCCCACACCGGGGAGCTGTTTTTT. This sequence encodes CSVEITPHTGELFF.

This clonotype turned up a few times. This rearrangement joins TRBV7-8 to TRBJ1-5; D not resolved. CDR1 is SGHVS, CDR2 FQNEAQ, per germline. V shed 5 bases and J shed 2 bases, with 16 bases lying between them. The CDR3 contains 16 residues. CDR3 nucleotides: TGTGCCAGCAGCCCCTGGAAGATGCCTGGCAATCAGCCCCAGCATTTT. It is translated as CASSPWKMPGNQPQHF. The variable domain in full, with the rest retrieved from reference TRBV7-8 and TRBJ1-5, is GAGVSQSPRYKVAKRGQDVALRCDPISGHVSLFWYQQALGQGPEFLTYFQNEAQLDKSGLPSDRFFAERPEGSVSTLKIQRTQQEDSAVYLCASSPWKMPGNQPQHFGDGTRLSIL.

J is TRBJ2-1 and V is TRBV2; D not certain. V was shortened by 1 base and J by 0 bases, with 13 bases between the two germline ends. CDR3 length equals 17 residues. Germline V lookup: CDR1 SNHLY, CDR2 FYNNEI. In DNA form, the CDR3 reads TGTGCCAGCAGTGAAGGACGTAGGAGTAGCTCCTACAATGAGCAGTTCTTC. This gives the protein CASSEGRRSSSYNEQFF.

This clonotype was observed many times. The chain carries TRBV4-2 and TRBJ2-7, with 7 bases lining up with TRBD2. Germline-derived CDR1 and CDR2 are LGHNA and YNFKEQ. The CDR3 is made up of 13 amino acids. Trimming took 7 bases from V and 0 from J; bases not matched to a gene: 3. CDR3 protein: CASNGGSSYEQYF. CDR3 DNA: TGTGCCAGCAACGGGGGGAGCTCCTACGAGCAGTACTTC.

The V call is TRBV4-2, the J call TRBJ2-1; 8 nucleotides agree with TRBD2. With 0 bases clipped from V and 9 bases from J, the junction kept 13 bases outside the gene matches. The CDR3 extends over 17 amino acids. The V gene's germline CDR1 is LGHNA and CDR2 YNFKEQ. The CDR3 protein is CASSQELPAGAIIEQFF. The CDR3 nucleotides read TGTGCCAGCAGCCAAGAACTCCCAGCGGGGGCAATTATTGAGCAGTTCTTC.

This chain connects TRBV5-1 to TRBJ2-4; D call uncertain. Trimming removed 9 bases from V and 0 bases from J, with 13 bases in between. Germline CDR1 SGHRS, CDR2 YFSETQ. CDR3 length: 14 amino acids. The CDR3 loop is CAKGQVIAKNIQYF. The CDR3 DNA sequence: TGCGCCAAAGGGCAGGTTATAGCCAAAAACATTCAGTACTTC.

The V call is TRBV29-1, the J call TRBJ2-1; 8 nucleotides align to TRBD2. The CDR3 contains 13 residues. From germline, CDR1 is SQVTM and CDR2 ANQGSEA. Trimming at V came to 5 bases and at J to 7 bases, leaving 7 bases not matched to a gene. CDR3: CSVCGGTLNEQFF. The CDR3 bases are TGCAGCGTTTGCGGGGGGACGTTGAATGAGCAGTTCTTC.

This clonotype was seen only a few times. This sequence joins TRBV27 and TRBJ2-7; TRBD1 or TRBD2 may be the D gene (6 bases each). V was pared by 7 bases and J by 3 bases, with 13 bases between. The germline CDR1 and CDR2 sequences are MNHEY and SMNVEV (reference sequence). The CDR3 consists of 13 residues. The DNA of the CDR3 is TGTGCCAGCAAGGCCGGGGGCAGCTACGAGCAGTACGTC. Translation gives CASKAGGSYEQYV.

This chain links TRBV7-6 with TRBJ1-2; no clear D. The V gene's germline CDR1 is SGHVS and CDR2 FNYEAQ. V shed 1 base and J shed 7 bases, with 10 bases lying between them. The CDR3 is made up of 13 amino acids. CDR3 sequence (DNA): TGTGCCAGCAGCTTAGGATCTTCAGGTGGCTACACCTTC. Translated, it gives CASSLGSSGGYTF.

The rearrangement uses TRBV7-8 and TRBJ2-1; no clear D gene. CDR1 is SGHVS and CDR2 is FQNEAQ in the germline V gene. The CDR3 sequence is 13 residues long. V was shortened by 2 bases and J by 5 bases, with 7 bases between the two germline ends. In nucleotides, the CDR3 is TGTGCCAGCAGCTTAACGGCCCACAATGAGCAGTTCTTC. Its protein is CASSLTAHNEQFF.

This clonotype appeared many times. The chain has TRBV7-2 and TRBJ2-5; no definite D call. Trimming took off 5 bases at V and 1 base at J, with 11 bases between the two ends. Per the germline V gene, CDR1 is SGHTA and CDR2 is FQGNSA. The CDR3 runs to 14 residues. The CDR3 spells CASSLTPTQETQYF. The CDR3 coding sequence is TGTGCCAGCAGCCTCACACCAACCCAAGAGACCCAGTACTTC. Filled out from reference TRBV7-2 and TRBJ2-5, the complete variable domain reads GAGVSQSPSNKVTEKGKDVELRCDPISGHTALYWYRQSLGQGLEFLIYFQGNSAPDKSGLPSDRFSAERTGGSVSTLTIQRTQQEDSAVYLCASSLTPTQETQYFGPGTRLLVL.

This chain links TRBV7-6 with TRBJ2-5; tentatively, D is TRBD1 or TRBD2 (5 bases each). Germline loops: CDR1 SGHVS, CDR2 FNYEAQ. The CDR3 consists of 10 residues. This CDR3 is CLSWGETQYF. CDR3 DNA sequence: TGTTTGTCATGGGGGGAGACCCAGTACTTC.

A few counts support this clonotype. The chain recombines TRBV6-5 with TRBJ1-4; the D gene is possibly TRBD1 (5 bases). The CDR3 has 16 residues. Deletions cut 6 bases from V and 4 bases from J, with 18 bases between. Germline V gene data show CDR1 as MNHEY and CDR2 as SVGAGI. CDR3 coding DNA: TGTGCCAGCAGCAATGATGTGGGACTGCATAATGAAAAACTGTTTTTT. It yields the protein CASSNDVGLHNEKLFF.

This clonotype was detected only a few times. The chain joins TRBV11-3 to TRBJ2-3; no definite D call. CDR3 length equals 15 residues. From germline, CDR1 is SGHNT and CDR2 YENEEA. The V end lost 5 bases, the J end lost 0 bases, and 12 bases lay between the germline ends. The DNA for the CDR3 is TGTGCCAGCAGCCCCCGTGAGTCTAGCACAGATACGCAGTATTTT. Translated, it gives CASSPRESSTDTQYF.